Given below is one TCR beta chain in context. Authors' processing steps: Amplification of reference gene primers provided the estimated nucleated cell counts. Only in-frame clones appear in the TCRdb table, and some are missing; sequencing was by immunoSEQ multiplex PCR. V and J calls plus clone size are reproduced from that table; the DNA served to infer D and trimming. This sample carries about 330,000 clones, over 80% of them seen once, and the ten largest clones take 9.5% to 10%. Those enrolled in Seattle joined during active infection and were followed longitudinally afterward. The sample originates from a study of blood T cell repertoires in COVID-19. Study as a whole: The United States, Italy and Spain provided the acute and convalescent COVID-19 samples. T cells, B-cell-depleted T cells, or PBMCs provided the cDNA or gDNA that served as material.

Germline V CDR1 and CDR2: MNHEY, SMNVEV (reference sequence). The CDR3 runs to 13 residues. J was trimmed by 7 bases and V by 2 bases; bases with no gene match: 2. The TCR originated in a man aged 25 to 40 with COVID-19, enrolled during active disease. V and J are TRBV27 and TRBJ2-1; TRBD2 agrees at 7 bases. The sequencing input was peripheral blood. The CDR3 sequence: CASSLGGGNEQFF. The CDR3 nucleotides read TGTGCCAGCAGTTTAGGGGGGGGGAATGAGCAGTTCTTC.